These 8 T cell receptor beta chains came from one sample sequenced in a study of CD4+ T cells in melanoma. Here immunoSEQ multiplex PCR was the method, and the copy in TCRdb shows in-frame clones only, minus some. The sample records some 120,000 clones, around 93% being singletons. Sequenced material: peripheral blood. These receptor sequences come from a human donor with melanoma.

V is TRBV4-3 and J is TRBJ2-3; D is perhaps TRBD1 (6 bases). This CDR3 comprises 16 residues. Trimming removed 3 bases at V and 2 bases at J, with 15 bases between. CDR1 is LGHNA and CDR2 is YSLEER in the germline V gene. CDR3 coding DNA: TGCGCCAGCAGCCATGCTCCTGACAGGCACACAGATACGCAGTATTTT. It encodes CASSHAPDRHTDTQYF.

This rearrangement joins TRBV14 to TRBJ1-2; 7 bases agree with TRBD1. CDR3 length equals 13 residues. Germline-derived CDR1 and CDR2 are SGHDN and FVKESK. V lost 3 bases, J lost 4 bases, and 2 bases stayed unmatched. DNA of the CDR3: TGTGCCAGCAGCCACGGGACAGTCTATGGCTACACCTTC. It yields the protein CASSHGTVYGYTF.

Only one count was recorded for this clone. This chain connects TRBV7-2 to TRBJ1-3; possible D gene TRBD1, 5 bases. The V gene's germline CDR1 is SGHTA and CDR2 FQGNSA. V was trimmed by 5 bases and J by 0 bases, leaving 14 bases between them. There are 16 residues in the CDR3. The DNA for the CDR3 is TGTGCCAGCAGCGCGGGACGGCCGAGCTCTGGAAACACCATATATTTT. Translating gives CASSAGRPSSGNTIYF.

A single count supports this clone. V gene TRBV30 combines with J gene TRBJ1-2; no clear D. The germline V gene encodes CDR1 GTSNPN and CDR2 SVGIG (reference sequence). This CDR3 has 14 amino acids. With 4 bases removed from V and 13 bases from J, the gap between germline ends came to 25 bases. CDR3 loop: CAWTRVSPLEACTF. CDR3 bases: TGTGCCTGGACCCGGGTCAGCCCACTTGAGGCGTGCACCTTC.

About this clone itself: Other DNA sequences in the sample encode the same CDR3. The chain has TRBV5-6 and TRBJ1-5; TRBD1 aligns across 11 bases. The CDR3 length is 18 residues. Unmatched junction bases numbered 10, after V lost 4 bases and J lost 1 base. Germline CDR1 and CDR2: SGHDT and YYEEEE. The CDR3 region has the DNA TGTGCCAGCAGCCTCAGGACAGGGGGCAGCCACAGCAATCAGCCCCAGCATTTT. The encoded protein is CASSLRTGGSHSNQPQHF.

This chain uses TRBV4-3 with TRBJ1-3; 9 positions agree with TRBD1. The CDR3 spans 15 residues. Germline assignment: CDR1 LGHNA and CDR2 YSLEER. V shed 4 bases, J shed 4 bases, and the junction held 5 bases outside the gene matches. The CDR3: CASSRQGELGNTIYF. CDR3 DNA: TGCGCCAGCAGCCGACAGGGGGAATTGGGAAACACCATATATTTT.

V and J are TRBV6-5 and TRBJ2-7, with 8 bases identical to TRBD2. The J segment lost 2 bases and the V segment lost 10 bases, leaving 4 bases of the junction unmatched. The CDR3 is made up of 12 amino acids. From germline, CDR1 is MNHEY and CDR2 SVGAGI. The CDR3 region has the DNA TGTGCCACGGGGGGGCACCCCTACGAGCAGTACTTC. Its translation: CATGGHPYEQYF.

The CDR3 sequence: CASSITLYQENEKLFF. The DNA of the CDR3 is TGTGCCAGTAGTATAACCCTGTACCAGGAGAATGAAAAACTGTTTTTT. V and J are TRBV19 and TRBJ1-4; no firm D call. V lost 2 bases to trimming and J lost 5 bases, with 15 bases between them. Looked up from germline, CDR1 is LNHDA and CDR2 is SQIVND (reference sequence). The CDR3 extends over 16 amino acids.